These 28 T cell receptor beta chains came from one sample sequenced in a study of shared clonotypes between healthy human individuals. TCRdb's table, derived via immunoSEQ multiplex PCR, lists solely in-frame clones and lacks some. Of 650,000 to 800,000 clones in the sample, roughly 72% are singletons; the top ten hold around 1.7%. Sequenced: memory CD4+ T cells sorted from blood. Subset indicated: CD45RA-negative fraction. Receptor source: a woman aged 30 to 39 in good health.

The genes are TRBV7-2 and TRBJ2-5, with D possibly TRBD2 on 6 matching bases. The end of the DNA fits TRBJ2-7 better, so the J call may be wrong. CDR3 length: 13 amino acids. The germline V gene encodes CDR1 SGHTA and CDR2 FQGNSA. The CDR3 DNA sequence: TGTGCCAGCAGCTTAGCGGGGGGCTACGAGCAGTACTTC. Its protein is CASSLAGGYEQYF.

The chain carries TRBV25-1 and TRBJ1-3; D is unclear. Between the trimmed V and J ends, which lost 1 base and 1 base, there was a span of 8 bases. In germline, CDR1 is MGHDK, CDR2 SYGVNS. The CDR3 covers 15 residues. Written as DNA, the CDR3 is TGTGCCAGCAGTGAATCCGGGAGGTCTGGAAACACCATATATTTT. Encoded protein: CASSESGRSGNTIYF.

The chain joins TRBV7-6 to TRBJ2-5; D may be TRBD2 (5 bases). From germline, CDR1 is SGHVS and CDR2 FNYEAQ. Trimming took 6 bases from V and 2 from J, leaving 10 bases between them. The CDR3 totals 13 residues. The CDR3 reads CASSSGVQETQYF. Written as DNA, the CDR3 is TGTGCCAGCAGTTCCGGGGTACAAGAGACCCAGTACTTC.

The CDR3 reads CASSLVMGQVPPYGYTF. CDR3 nucleotide sequence: TGTGCCAGCAGCTTGGTGATGGGGCAAGTGCCTCCCTATGGCTACACCTTC. The gene calls are TRBV5-8 and TRBJ1-2; TRBD1 is a possible D gene (5 bases). The CDR3 length is 17 residues. V was pared by 0 bases and J by 4 bases, with 19 bases between. Germline loops: CDR1 SGHTS, CDR2 YDEGEE.

This chain connects TRBV5-1 to TRBJ2-7, with 8 bases identical to TRBD2. J gave up 1 base and V 2 bases, and 5 bases lay outside the gene matches. The germline V gene encodes CDR1 SGHRS and CDR2 YFSETQ. This CDR3 contains 15 residues. CDR3 nucleotides: TGCGCCAGCAGCTTTGATGGGACTAGATCCTACGAGCAGTACTTC. Translation gives CASSFDGTRSYEQYF.

The gene calls are TRBV9 and TRBJ2-2; 11 nucleotides line up with TRBD2. In germline, CDR1 is SGDLS, CDR2 YYNGEE. The CDR3 loop spans 19 amino acids. V shed 4 bases and J 7 bases; nucleotides not matched to a gene: 18. Here the CDR3 reads CASSHVVAGLAAGSGELFF. CDR3 nucleotide sequence: TGTGCCAGCAGCCACGTCGTAGCGGGACTAGCGGCGGGTAGCGGGGAGCTGTTTTTT.

The chain combines TRBV5-1 with TRBJ2-7; 10 nucleotides line up with TRBD1. Trimming at V came to 0 bases and at J to 3 bases, leaving 6 bases not matched to a gene. The germline CDR1 and CDR2 sequences are SGHRS and YFSETQ. This CDR3 comprises 16 residues. DNA for the CDR3: TGCGCCAGCAGCTTGGGGACAGGGGGTGCGGACTACGAGCAGTACTTC. It yields the protein CASSLGTGGADYEQYF.

This chain uses TRBV14 with TRBJ2-4; tentatively, D is TRBD1 or TRBD2 (5 bases each). Trimming pared 0 bases from V and 3 bases from J, leaving 9 bases between. The CDR3 covers 15 residues. In germline, CDR1 is SGHDN, CDR2 FVKESK. The CDR3 loop is CASSQDRGSKNIQYF. The CDR3 nucleotides read TGTGCCAGCAGCCAAGACCGGGGCAGCAAAAACATTCAGTACTTC.

The rearrangement uses TRBV10-1 and TRBJ2-7; D might be TRBD1 (7 bases). The CDR3 is made up of 14 amino acids. CDR1 WNHNN and CDR2 SYGVQD come from the germline V gene (reference sequence). V shed 8 bases and J shed 1 base, with 15 bases lying between them. The CDR3 here is CASDRDSSSYEQYF. The DNA for the CDR3 is TGCGCCAGCGACAGGGACTCATCATCCTACGAGCAGTACTTC.

The chain carries TRBV28 and TRBJ1-3, with D perhaps TRBD1 (5 bases). CDR1 MDHEN and CDR2 SYDVKM come from the germline V gene. The CDR3 runs to 13 residues. V was clipped by 2 bases and J by 7 bases, with 9 bases between them. The CDR3 DNA follows: TGTGCCAGCAGTTTAGAAGGGGTGAACACCATATATTTT. It codes for CASSLEGVNTIYF.

This clone was observed a few times. The chain joins TRBV7-9 to TRBJ1-1; a weak D match, TRBD1 (5 bases). V lost 5 bases, J lost 11 bases, and 15 bases lay in between. Germline V gene sequence: CDR1 SEHNR, CDR2 FQNEAQ (reference sequence). This CDR3 comprises 12 residues. The CDR3 sequence is CASSKDNSNAFF. The CDR3 DNA reads as TGTGCCAGCAGCAAGGACAATTCGAACGCTTTCTTT.

This clone was found many times. The J gene is TRBJ2-1, the V gene TRBV30; D remains unclear. The CDR3 has 14 residues. Per germline, CDR1 GTSNPN and CDR2 SVGIG (reference sequence). V was trimmed by 4 bases and J by 3 bases, leaving 13 bases between them. The CDR3 coding sequence is TGTGCCTGGAAACCCGGAAACATCTACAATGAGCAGTTCTTC. The encoded protein is CAWKPGNIYNEQFF.

In regard to this clone: A much larger clone differs by one base, so this may be a read error. The chain links TRBV7-2 to TRBJ2-1; 11 bases match TRBD1. Trimming cost V 1 base and J 3 bases; bases outside gene matches: 5. Germline CDR1 SGHTA, CDR2 FQGNSA. CDR3 length: 17 amino acids. CDR3 protein: CASSLDTGTGGYNEQFF. In nucleotides, the CDR3 is TGTGCCAGCAGCTTAGATACCGGGACAGGGGGCTACAATGAGCAGTTCTTC.

The rearrangement links TRBV5-4 to TRBJ2-5; D gene ambiguous. Germline V gives CDR1 SGHNT, CDR2 YYREEE (reference sequence). With 3 bases removed from V and 1 base from J, the gap between germline ends came to 7 bases. The CDR3 loop spans 13 amino acids. CDR3 amino acids: CASSSESQETQYF. CDR3 nucleotides: TGTGCCAGCAGCTCTGAAAGCCAAGAGACCCAGTACTTC.

This chain links TRBV4-1 with TRBJ2-5; no clear D. Germline V gives CDR1 MGHRA, CDR2 YSYEKL. V lost 1 base and J 4 bases, leaving 7 bases between the germline ends. The length of the CDR3 is 13 residues. CDR3 loop: CASSQALGETQYF. In nucleotides, the CDR3 is TGCGCCAGCAGCCAAGCGCTAGGAGAGACCCAGTACTTC.

The chain carries TRBV15 and TRBJ1-2, with TRBD1 matching 7 bases. The V gene end was trimmed by 0 bases and the J gene end by 8 bases; junction bases not matched to a gene: 9. The germline CDR1 and CDR2 sequences are LNHNV and YYDKDF (reference sequence). The length of the CDR3 is 15 residues. For the CDR3, the DNA is TGTGCCACCAGCAGAGATACGAGGGACAGTCGGGGCTACACCTTC. This gives the protein CATSRDTRDSRGYTF.

This clone was seen only a few times. The chain joins TRBV19 to TRBJ2-5; TRBD1 aligns across 7 bases. CDR1 is LNHDA and CDR2 is SQIVND in the germline V gene (reference sequence). J was trimmed by 3 bases and V by 4 bases; bases with no gene match: 2. The CDR3 has 13 residues. CDR3 in amino acids: CASSTGTEETQYF. CDR3 sequence (DNA): TGTGCCAGTAGTACCGGGACAGAAGAGACCCAGTACTTC.

The chain has TRBV2 and TRBJ1-5; D not certain. The V end lost 3 bases, the J end lost 2 bases, and 11 bases lay between the germline ends. Germline lookup yields CDR1 SNHLY and CDR2 FYNNEI. This CDR3 has 15 residues. The CDR3 coding sequence is TGTGCCAGCAGTGATTACCCACGGGGCAATCAGCCCCAGCATTTT. Its translation: CASSDYPRGNQPQHF.

The chain carries TRBV7-9 and TRBJ1-4; 12 nucleotides match TRBD1. This CDR3 is built from 17 residues. Germline loops: CDR1 SEHNR, CDR2 FQNEAQ (reference sequence). J gave up 8 bases and V 5 bases, and 12 bases lay outside the gene matches. CDR3 DNA sequence: TGTGCCAGCAGCCTAGGGGACAGGGGGCTTGGAGGAGAAAAACTGTTTTTT. It translates to CASSLGDRGLGGEKLFF.

This clone showed up many times. The genes are TRBV19 and TRBJ2-1, with D uncertain. Trimming cost V 4 bases and J 6 bases, with 7 bases left between them. The V gene's germline CDR1 is LNHDA and CDR2 SQIVND (reference sequence). The CDR3 contains 12 residues. CDR3 in DNA: TGTGCCAGTAGTAACCAGCCCAATGAGCAGTTCTTC. Translation gives CASSNQPNEQFF. Variable domain in full (rest from reference TRBV19 and TRBJ2-1): DGGITQSPKYLFRKEGQNVTLSCEQNLNHDAMYWYRQDPGQGLRLIYYSQIVNDFQKGDIAEGYSVSREKKESFPLTVTSAQKNPTAFYLCASSNQPNEQFFGPGTRLTVL.

In the case of this clone: Other DNA sequences within the sample encode an identical CDR3. The chain uses TRBV5-1 and TRBJ2-3; tentative D call: TRBD2 (6 bases). Germline V gene data show CDR1 as SGHRS and CDR2 as YFSETQ. The CDR3 is 15 amino acids. With 0 bases removed from V and 1 base from J, the gap between germline ends came to 9 bases. CDR3 amino acids: CASSLELAGTDTQYF. Here the CDR3 DNA reads TGCGCCAGCAGCTTGGAACTAGCCGGCACAGATACGCAGTATTTT.

The chain links TRBV28 to TRBJ2-3; D is uncertain. V lost 5 bases and J lost 8, with 11 bases in between. This CDR3 is built from 12 residues. Germline CDR1 and CDR2: MDHEN and SYDVKM. The CDR3 protein is CASSPPLATQYF. The CDR3 DNA reads as TGTGCCAGCAGTCCCCCGTTGGCTACGCAGTATTTT.

About this clone itself: Germline and junction disagree at one end, which may indicate a read error. The J gene is TRBJ2-2, the V gene TRBV19; TRBD1 or TRBD2 may be the D gene (5 bases each). The germline V gene has CDR1 LNHDA and CDR2 SQIVND (reference sequence). The CDR3 consists of 14 residues. CDR3 nucleotide sequence: TGTGCCAGTAGGTCCGGGGCGAAAACCGGGGAGCTGTTTTTT. Residues: CASRSGAKTGELFF.

The chain links TRBV5-5 to TRBJ1-2; D may be TRBD1 (5 bases). V dropped 4 bases and J dropped 6 bases, with 16 bases sitting between them. CDR1 is SGHKS and CDR2 is YYEKEE in the germline V gene (reference sequence). This CDR3 is built from 14 residues. The CDR3 region has the DNA TGTGCCAGCAGCAACAGGCCCCGCGGGGATGGCTACACCTTC. As protein: CASSNRPRGDGYTF.

The CDR3 spells CASSLKDREVGELFF. DNA of the CDR3: TGTGCCAGCAGCTTAAAGGACAGGGAGGTCGGGGAGCTGTTTTTT. The chain combines TRBV7-9 with TRBJ2-2; TRBD1 matches at 8 bases. The CDR3 is made up of 15 amino acids. Trimming cost V 2 bases and J 7 bases; bases outside gene matches: 6. Germline V gives CDR1 SEHNR, CDR2 FQNEAQ (reference sequence). The full variable domain, with the rest looked up from reference TRBV7-9 and TRBJ2-2, is DTGVSQNPRHKITKRGQNVTFRCDPISEHNRLYWYRQTLGQGPEFLTYFQNEAQLEKSRLLSDRFSAERPKGSFSTLEIQRTEQGDSAMYLCASSLKDREVGELFFGEGSRLTVL.

The chain combines TRBV5-1 with TRBJ2-3; 9 bases align to TRBD2. The CDR3 is made up of 16 amino acids. The germline gives CDR1 SGHRS, CDR2 YFSETQ. The V gene end was trimmed by 3 bases and the J gene end by 3 bases; junction bases not matched to a gene: 8. As DNA, the CDR3 is TGCGCCAGCAGCTCATTAGCGGGAGTTGGGACAGATACGCAGTATTTT. Its translation is CASSSLAGVGTDTQYF.

The V and J genes are TRBV29-1 and TRBJ2-2; 7 positions agree with TRBD2. The germline V gene has CDR1 SQVTM and CDR2 ANQGSEA. Germline trimming cut 7 bases from V and 6 bases from J; bases unmatched to any gene: 8. There are 13 residues in the CDR3. This CDR3 reads CSATQTSPGELFF. In DNA form, the CDR3 reads TGCAGCGCCACACAGACTAGCCCCGGGGAGCTGTTTTTT.

The chain uses TRBV28 and TRBJ2-3; 10 bases line up with TRBD2. CDR3 size: 15 residues. The J segment lost 4 bases and the V segment lost 5 bases, leaving 6 bases of the junction unmatched. Germline CDR1 and CDR2: MDHEN and SYDVKM. CDR3 protein: CASSNPGLASDTQYF. CDR3 DNA: TGTGCCAGCAGTAACCCGGGACTAGCGTCAGATACGCAGTATTTT.